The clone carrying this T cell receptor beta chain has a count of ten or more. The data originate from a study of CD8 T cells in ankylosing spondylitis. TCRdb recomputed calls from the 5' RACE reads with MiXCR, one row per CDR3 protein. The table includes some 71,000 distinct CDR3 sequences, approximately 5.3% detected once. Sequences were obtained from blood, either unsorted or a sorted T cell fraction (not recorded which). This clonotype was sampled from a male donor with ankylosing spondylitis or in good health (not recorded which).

In DNA form, the CDR3 reads TGTGCCAGCAGCTTGGCGTCAGGGGGCGATTCGGCTTTCTTT. Translating gives CASSLASGGDSAFF. V and J are TRBV7-8 and TRBJ1-1; 8 bases are shared with TRBD1. CDR3 length: 14 residues. Germline CDR1 SGHVS, CDR2 FQNEAQ. With 3 bases clipped from V and 11 bases from J, the junction kept 11 bases outside the gene matches.